The source of this T cell receptor (beta chain) is a study of blood T cells in healthy people across ages. This CDR3 has 17 amino acids. Germline-derived CDR1 and CDR2 are MNHEY and SMNVEV (reference sequence). Trimming took 6 bases from V and 6 from J, leaving 25 bases between them. With a J-beta primer mix and a sample-barcoded 5' primer, a second PCR ran about 6 to 11 cycles. TCRdb called the 5' RACE reads again in MiXCR, with one record for every CDR3 protein. The sample gives more than 1,000,000 distinct CDR3 sequences, approximately 25% of which show up once; about 0.69% is in the top ten. This sample also appeared in a second study, on T cells of mothers and their children.

The V and J genes are TRBV27 and TRBJ2-3, with D possibly matching TRBD1 (5 bases). The sequencing sample was made of blood. This TCR was sampled from a girl aged 2 to 10 in good health. CDR3: CASSSLGAVGTSDTQYF. The CDR3 nucleotides are TGTGCCAGCAGCTCCCTTGGGGCAGTCGGCACATCCGATACGCAGTATTTT.